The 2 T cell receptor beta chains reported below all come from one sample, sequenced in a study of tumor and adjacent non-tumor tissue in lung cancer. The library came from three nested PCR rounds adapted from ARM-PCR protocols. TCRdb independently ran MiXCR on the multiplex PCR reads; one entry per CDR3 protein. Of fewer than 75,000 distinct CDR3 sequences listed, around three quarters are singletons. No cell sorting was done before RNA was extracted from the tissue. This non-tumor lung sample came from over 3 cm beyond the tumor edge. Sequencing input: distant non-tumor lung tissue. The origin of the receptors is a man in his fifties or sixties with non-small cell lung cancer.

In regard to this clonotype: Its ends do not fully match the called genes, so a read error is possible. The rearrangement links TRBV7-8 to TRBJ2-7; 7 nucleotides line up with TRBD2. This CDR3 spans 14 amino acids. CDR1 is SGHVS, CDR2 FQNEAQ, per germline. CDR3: CASTGAGNRDEQYF. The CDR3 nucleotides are TGTGCCAGCACCGGAGCGGGGAATAGGGACGAACAGTACTTC.

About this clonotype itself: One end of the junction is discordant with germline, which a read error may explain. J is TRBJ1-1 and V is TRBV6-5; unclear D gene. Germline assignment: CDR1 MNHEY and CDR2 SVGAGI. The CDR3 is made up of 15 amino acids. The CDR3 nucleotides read TGTGTCAGCAATTACGGCGGTCAGATGTCCACTGAAGCTTTCTTT. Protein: CVSNYGGQMSTEAFF.